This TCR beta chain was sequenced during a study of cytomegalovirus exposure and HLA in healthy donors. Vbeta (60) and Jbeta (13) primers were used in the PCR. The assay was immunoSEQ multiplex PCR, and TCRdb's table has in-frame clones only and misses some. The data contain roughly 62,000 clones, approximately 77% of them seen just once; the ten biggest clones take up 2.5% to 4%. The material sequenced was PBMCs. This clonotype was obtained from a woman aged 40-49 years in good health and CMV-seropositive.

The CDR3 loop is CASCLAVSSYNEQFF. For the CDR3, the DNA is TGTGCCAGTTGCCTAGCGGTGAGCTCCTACAATGAGCAGTTCTTC. The chain carries TRBV19 and TRBJ2-1; TRBD2 aligns across 7 bases. This CDR3 has 15 residues. Germline CDR1 reads LNHDA; CDR2 reads SQIVND (reference sequence). V gave up 8 bases and J gave up 0 bases; unmatched junction bases: 7.